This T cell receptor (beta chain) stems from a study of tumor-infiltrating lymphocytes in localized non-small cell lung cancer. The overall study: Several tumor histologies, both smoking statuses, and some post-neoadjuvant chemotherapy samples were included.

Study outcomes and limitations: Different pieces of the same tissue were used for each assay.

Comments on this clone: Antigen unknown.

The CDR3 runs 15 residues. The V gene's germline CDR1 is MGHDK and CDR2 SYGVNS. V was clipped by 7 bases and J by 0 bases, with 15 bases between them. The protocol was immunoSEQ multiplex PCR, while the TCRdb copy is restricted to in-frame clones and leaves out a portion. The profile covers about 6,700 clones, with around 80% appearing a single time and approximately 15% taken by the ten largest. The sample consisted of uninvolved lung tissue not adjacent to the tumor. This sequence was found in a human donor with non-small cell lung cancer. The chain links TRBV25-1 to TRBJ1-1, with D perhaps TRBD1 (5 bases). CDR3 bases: TGTGCCAGCAACGGGAGGGGAACCATGAACACTGAAGCTTTCTTT. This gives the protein CASNGRGTMNTEAFF.